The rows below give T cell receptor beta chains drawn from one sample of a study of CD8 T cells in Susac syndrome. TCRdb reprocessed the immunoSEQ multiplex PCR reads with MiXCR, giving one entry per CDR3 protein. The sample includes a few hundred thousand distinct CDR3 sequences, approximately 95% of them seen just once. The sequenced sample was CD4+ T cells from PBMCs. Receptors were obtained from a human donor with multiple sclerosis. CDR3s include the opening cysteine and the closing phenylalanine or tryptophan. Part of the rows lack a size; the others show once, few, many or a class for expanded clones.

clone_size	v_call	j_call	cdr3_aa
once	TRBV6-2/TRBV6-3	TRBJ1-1	CASSKTGGTEAFF
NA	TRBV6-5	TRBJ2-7	CASCRGPSSYEQYF
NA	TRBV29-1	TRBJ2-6	CSVLPPGANVLTF
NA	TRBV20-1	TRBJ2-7	CSARTGPNEQYF
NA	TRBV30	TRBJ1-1	CAWSRGPHTEAFF
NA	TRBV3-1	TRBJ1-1	CASSQFGQPNTEAFF
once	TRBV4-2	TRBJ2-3	CASSQNGERTDTQYF
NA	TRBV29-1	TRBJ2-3	CSVSDTSLADTQYF
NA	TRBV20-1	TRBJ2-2	CSASSGMNTGELFF
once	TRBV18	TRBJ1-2	CASSPEQGAWSGYTF
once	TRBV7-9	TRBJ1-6	CASSLDGFSPLHF
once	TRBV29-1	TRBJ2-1	CSVAPGAGYNEQFF
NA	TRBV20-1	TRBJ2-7	CSALPSGATWEQYF
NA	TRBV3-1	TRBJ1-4	CASSPTVYGEKLFF
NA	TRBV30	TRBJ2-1	CASTVGTSGNREQFF
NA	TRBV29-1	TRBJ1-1	CSVEDRDTEAFF
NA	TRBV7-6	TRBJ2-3	CASSLATRGSTDTQYF
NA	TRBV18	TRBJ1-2	CASSPKQLNYGYTF
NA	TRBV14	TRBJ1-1	CASRDLFNTEAFF
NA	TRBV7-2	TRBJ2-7	CASSFTGDTSYEQYF
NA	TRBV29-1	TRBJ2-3	CSVETGRADTQYF
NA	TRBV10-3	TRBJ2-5	CAISGSRGDQETQYF
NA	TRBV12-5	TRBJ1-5	CASGLVAAGNQPQHF
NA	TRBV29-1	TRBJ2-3	CSVIATGTDTQYF
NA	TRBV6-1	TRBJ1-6	CASSGGGGSPLHF
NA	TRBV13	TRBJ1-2	CASSSRGGESNYGYTF
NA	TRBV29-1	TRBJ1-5	CSVGVGGSNQPQHF
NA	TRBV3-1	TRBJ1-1	CASSQVEGSEAFF
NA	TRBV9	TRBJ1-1	CASSAGQGINTEAFF
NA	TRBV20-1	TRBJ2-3	CSARETGRNTQYF
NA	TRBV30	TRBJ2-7	CASGRGYSYEQYF
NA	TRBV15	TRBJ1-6	CATSSYNSPLHF
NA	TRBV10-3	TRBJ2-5	CAISGGQGAAQYF
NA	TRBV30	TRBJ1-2	CAWRGTGPNYGYTF
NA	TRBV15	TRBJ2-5	CATGSGLETQYF
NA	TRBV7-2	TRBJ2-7	CASSLSPRTYEQYF
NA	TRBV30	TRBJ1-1	CAWAGTENTEAFF
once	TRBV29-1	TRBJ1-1	CSGGLDTEAFF
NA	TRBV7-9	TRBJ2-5	CASSVTDLRETQYF
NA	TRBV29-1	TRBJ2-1	CSVDGTSDNEQFF
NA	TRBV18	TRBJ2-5	CASSPAQQETQYF
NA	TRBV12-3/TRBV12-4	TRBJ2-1	CASSLRPDEQFF
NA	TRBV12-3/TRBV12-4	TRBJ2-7	CASSPGGAPSEQYF
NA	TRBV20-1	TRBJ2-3	CSAKAPHTQYF
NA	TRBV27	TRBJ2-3	CASSRADTQYF
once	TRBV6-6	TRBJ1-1	CASSKYTEAFF
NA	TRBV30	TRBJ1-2	CAWSVMEPGVYGYTF
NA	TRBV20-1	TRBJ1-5	CSAMEGGNQPQHF
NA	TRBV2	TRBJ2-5	CASSSGTRTETQYF
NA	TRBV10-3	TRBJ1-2	CAISEGDSYGYTF
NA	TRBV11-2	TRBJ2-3	CASSTSGGADTQYF